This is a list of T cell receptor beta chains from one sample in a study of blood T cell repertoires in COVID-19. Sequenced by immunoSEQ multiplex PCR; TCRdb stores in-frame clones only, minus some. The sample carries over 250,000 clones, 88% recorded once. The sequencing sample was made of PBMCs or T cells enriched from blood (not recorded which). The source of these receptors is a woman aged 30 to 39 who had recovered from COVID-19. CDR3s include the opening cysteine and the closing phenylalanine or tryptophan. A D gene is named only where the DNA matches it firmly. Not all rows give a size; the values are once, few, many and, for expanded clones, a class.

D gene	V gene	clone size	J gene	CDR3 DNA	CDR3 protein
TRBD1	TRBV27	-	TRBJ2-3	TGTGCCAGCAGTTACCTCGGGACAGGCGGCACAGATACGCAGTATTTT	CASSYLGTGGTDTQYF
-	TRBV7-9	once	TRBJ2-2	TGTGCCAGCAGGGAGTCCGGGGAGCTGTTTTTT	CASRESGELFF
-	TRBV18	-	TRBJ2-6	TGTGCCAGCTCACCATCGGGCGGGACCTCTGGGGCCAACGTCCTGACTTTC	CASSPSGGTSGANVLTF
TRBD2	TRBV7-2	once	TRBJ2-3	TGTGCCAGCATGGGGCTAGCGGGGATTTTTGACACAGATACGCAGTATTTT	CASMGLAGIFDTDTQYF
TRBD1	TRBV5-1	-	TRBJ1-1	TGCGCCAGCAGCACCGGGACAGTTGGTGTAGAAGCTTTCTTT	CASSTGTVGVEAFF
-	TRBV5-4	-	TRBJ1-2	TGTGCCAGCAGCTTGGACGCCGGGGACTACACCTTC	CASSLDAGDYTF
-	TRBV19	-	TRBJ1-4	TGTACGAAACAGGGTAGTAATGAAAAACTGTTTTTT	CTKQGSNEKLFF
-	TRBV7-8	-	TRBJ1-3	TGTGCCAGCAGCCCCTGGGGAGGGGGGAGAAACACCATATATTTT	CASSPWGGGRNTIYF
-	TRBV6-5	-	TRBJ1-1	TGTGCCAGCAGTTACTCCGAGTTGAACACTGAAGCTTTCTTT	CASSYSELNTEAFF
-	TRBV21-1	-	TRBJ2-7	TGTGCCAGCAGCAAAGTTAGTTCAGGGGGAGCCTACGAGCAGTACTTC	CASSKVSSGGAYEQYF
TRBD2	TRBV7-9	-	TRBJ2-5	TGTGCCAGCAGCTTAATTATTCGCTTGGCGGGGGGGATTGAGACCCAGTACTTC	CASSLIIRLAGGIETQYF
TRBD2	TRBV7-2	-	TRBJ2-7	TGTGCCAGCAGTCCCCGGACTAGCGGGGGGGTGCCCTACGAGCAGTACTTC	CASSPRTSGGVPYEQYF
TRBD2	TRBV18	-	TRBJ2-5	TGTGCCAGTAAATCTAGCGGGAGTGTCGAGACCCAGTACTTC	CASKSSGSVETQYF
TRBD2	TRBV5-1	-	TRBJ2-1	TGCGCCAGCAGCTTGAGTCTTTTGGGACTAGCGGGGGATAATGAGCAGTTCTTC	CASSLSLLGLAGDNEQFF
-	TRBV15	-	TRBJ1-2	TGTGCCACCAGCAGACCTTTAGGGACGGCGGACCTAGGGGGTAACTATGGCTACACCTTC	CATSRPLGTADLGGNYGYTF
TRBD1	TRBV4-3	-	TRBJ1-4	TGCGCCAGCAGCCAAGGCGGTTCCGTCGGACAGGGTAATCCTAGTGAAAAACTGTTTTTT	CASSQGGSVGQGNPSEKLFF
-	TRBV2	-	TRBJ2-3	TGTGCCACCCAGCGGGTAGGCACAGATACGCAGTATTTT	CATQRVGTDTQYF
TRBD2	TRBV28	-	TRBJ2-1	TGTGCCAGCAGTTCGGATCCCTCCGGGACTAGCGGGAGATCCTACAATGAGCAGTTCTTC	CASSSDPSGTSGRSYNEQFF
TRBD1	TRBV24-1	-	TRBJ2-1	TGTGCCACCAGTGATAGGGGACAGGGTACCTACAATGAGCAGTTCTTC	CATSDRGQGTYNEQFF
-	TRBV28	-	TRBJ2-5	TGTGCCAGCAGTTTATTCCCCCTCGAGACCCAGTACTTC	CASSLFPLETQYF
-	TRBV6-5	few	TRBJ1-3	TGTGCCAGCGAGGCGGTGGCAACCCGCCGGAACACCATATATTTT	CASEAVATRRNTIYF
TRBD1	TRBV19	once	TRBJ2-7	TGTGCCAGTGCACAGGGGGCCTACGAGCAGTACTTC	CASAQGAYEQYF
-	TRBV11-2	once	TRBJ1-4	TGTGCCAGCAGCTTAGGGCGGAAACTGTTTTTT	CASSLGRKLFF
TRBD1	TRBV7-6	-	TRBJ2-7	TGTGCCAGCAGCCGGACAGGAAAGGTCTACGAGCAGTACTTC	CASSRTGKVYEQYF
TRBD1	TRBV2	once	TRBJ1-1	TGTGCCAGCAGTGTGGCCCCCGACAGGGCGAACACTGAAGCTTTCTTT	CASSVAPDRANTEAFF
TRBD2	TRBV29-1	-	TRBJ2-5	TGCAGCGTTTCCAACCGACTAGCGGGAGGGGAGACCCAGTACTTC	CSVSNRLAGGETQYF
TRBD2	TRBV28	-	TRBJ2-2	TGTGCCAGCAGTTTATCAAGCGGGGGATCCCAGGGCGGGGAGCTGTTTTTT	CASSLSSGGSQGGELFF
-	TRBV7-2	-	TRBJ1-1	TGTGCCAGCAGCGAGGCCGGGTTAATGAACACTGAAGCTTTCTTT	CASSEAGLMNTEAFF
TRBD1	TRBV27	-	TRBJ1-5	TGTGCCAGCAGCCCCGCCAGGGGGGTAGACAATCAGCCCCAGCATTTT	CASSPARGVDNQPQHF
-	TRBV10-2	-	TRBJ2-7	TGCGCCAGCAGTTTCGGACAGATCGACGAGCAGTACTTC	CASSFGQIDEQYF
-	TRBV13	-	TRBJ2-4	TGTGCCAGCAGCTTTCGCGTAGCCAAAAACATTCAGTACTTC	CASSFRVAKNIQYF
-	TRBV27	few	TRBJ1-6	TGTGCCAGCAGTTTCCGTCCGGGGAGCTCCTATAATTCACCCCTCCACTTT	CASSFRPGSSYNSPLHF
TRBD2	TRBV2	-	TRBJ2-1	TGTGCCAGCAGTGGGACTAGGAGGGAGCAGTTCTTC	CASSGTRREQFF
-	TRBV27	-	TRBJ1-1	TGTGCCAGCAGTCCCAGGGGTACTGAAGCTTTCTTT	CASSPRGTEAFF
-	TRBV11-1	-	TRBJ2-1	TGTGCCAGCAGCTTAAACCTAAATGAGCAGTTCTTC	CASSLNLNEQFF
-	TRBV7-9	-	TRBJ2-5	TGTGCCAGCAGCCCTACAGGGACGGTTGACCCTAGTGAAACCCAGTACTTC	CASSPTGTVDPSETQYF
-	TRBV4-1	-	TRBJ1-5	TGCGCCAGCAGCCAAGTTGGCAGGTATCAGCCCCAGCATTTT	CASSQVGRYQPQHF
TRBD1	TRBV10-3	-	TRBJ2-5	TGTGCCATCAGTGAGTCAGGGACAGGGTACCAAGAGACCCAGTACTTC	CAISESGTGYQETQYF
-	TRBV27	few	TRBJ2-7	TGTGCCAGCAGTTGGACTGTCTCCTACGAGCAGTACTTC	CASSWTVSYEQYF
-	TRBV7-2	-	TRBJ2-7	TGTGCCAGCACCACTAGAGGGGGGGCCTACGAGCAGTACTTC	CASTTRGGAYEQYF
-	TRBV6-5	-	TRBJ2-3	TGTGCCAGCAGTTACTCGACTCCCCTTACAGATACGCAGTATTTT	CASSYSTPLTDTQYF
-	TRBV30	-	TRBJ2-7	TGTGCCTGGAGTGTATTGGGCTTGGGCGAGCAGTACTTC	CAWSVLGLGEQYF
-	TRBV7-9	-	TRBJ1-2	TGTGCCAGCAGCCCAGGGGCCAACTATGGCTACACCTTC	CASSPGANYGYTF
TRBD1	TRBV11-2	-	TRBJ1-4	TGTGCCAGCAGCTTACGGGGACAGGGGTATGAAAAACTGTTTTTT	CASSLRGQGYEKLFF
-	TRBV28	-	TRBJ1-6	TGTGCCAGCAGTTCTCTCCTAGGGGATTCACCCCTCCACTTT	CASSSLLGDSPLHF
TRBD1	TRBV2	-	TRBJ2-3	TGTGCCAGCAGTGAAACGACAGGGCCCACGGGAGATACGCAGTATTTT	CASSETTGPTGDTQYF
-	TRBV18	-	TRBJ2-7	TGTGCCAGCTCACCACGTGGGGGGCAGGGGGCCTACGAGCAGTACTTC	CASSPRGGQGAYEQYF
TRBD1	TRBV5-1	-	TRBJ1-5	TGCGCCAGCAGCTCAGGCAGGGGGCAGCCCCAGCATTTT	CASSSGRGQPQHF
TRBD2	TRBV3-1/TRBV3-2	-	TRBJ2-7	TGTGCCAGCAGCCAAGAATTGGCTAGCGGGAGTTACGAGCAGTACTTC	CASSQELASGSYEQYF
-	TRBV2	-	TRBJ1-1	TGTGCCAGCAGTGAAGTACAGGGCGGCACTGAAGCTTTCTTT	CASSEVQGGTEAFF
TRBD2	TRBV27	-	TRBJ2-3	TGTGCCAGCGGGGTAGCGGGGGCCACAGATACGCAGTATTTT	CASGVAGATDTQYF
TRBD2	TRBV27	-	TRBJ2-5	TGTGCCGCGGCGGGGGGGATCGGAGAGACCCAGTACTTC	CAAAGGIGETQYF
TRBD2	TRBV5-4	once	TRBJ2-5	TGTGCCAGCAGCCCGACTAGCGGGACGGTCGGGGAGACCCAGTACTTC	CASSPTSGTVGETQYF
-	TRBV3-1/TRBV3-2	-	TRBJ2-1	TGTGCCAGCAGCCAGAGTCTGTACAATGAGCAGTTCTTC	CASSQSLYNEQFF
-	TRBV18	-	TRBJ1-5	TGTGCCAGCTCACTCGAAGCCAGGTATCAGCCCCAGCATTTT	CASSLEARYQPQHF
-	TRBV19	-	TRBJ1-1	TGTGCCAGTAGTCTAGCGCAGGGTTCGAACACTGAAGCTTTCTTT	CASSLAQGSNTEAFF
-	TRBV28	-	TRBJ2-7	TGTGCCAGCACCATGACGGGGTACGAGCAGTACTTC	CASTMTGYEQYF
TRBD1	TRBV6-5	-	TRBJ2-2	TGTGCCAGCAGGGGGACAGCCGGGGAGCTGTTTTTT	CASRGTAGELFF
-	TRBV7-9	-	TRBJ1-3	TGTGCCAGCAGCTTAGGGGGCTCCCCCCTACGCACCATATATTTT	CASSLGGSPLRTIYF